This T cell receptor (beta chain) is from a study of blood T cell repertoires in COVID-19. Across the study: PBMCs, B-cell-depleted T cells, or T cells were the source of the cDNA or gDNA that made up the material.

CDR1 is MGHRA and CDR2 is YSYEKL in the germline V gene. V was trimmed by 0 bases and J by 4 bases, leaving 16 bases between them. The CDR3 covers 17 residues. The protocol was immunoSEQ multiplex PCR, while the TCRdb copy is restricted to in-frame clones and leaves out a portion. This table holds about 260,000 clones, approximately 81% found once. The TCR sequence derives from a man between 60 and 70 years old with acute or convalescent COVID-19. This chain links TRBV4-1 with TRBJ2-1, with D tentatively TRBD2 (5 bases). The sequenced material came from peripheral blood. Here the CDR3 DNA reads TGCGCCAGCAGCCAAGATCTAGGAGCGGCAAAATACAATGAGCAGTTCTTC. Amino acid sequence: CASSQDLGAAKYNEQFF.